This TCR beta chain was profiled in a study of T cells in Graves' hyperthyroidism and ophthalmopathy. RNA transcripts gave rise to amplified TCR beta CDR3 regions. First-round RT-PCR targeting the TCR CDR3 was performed with the HTBI primer set. One entry per CDR3 protein, called by TCRdb with MiXCR from the multiplex PCR reads. The sample lists hundreds of thousands of distinct CDR3 sequences; roughly a quarter were seen once. This clonotype was counted many times. Its target is unknown. Any patient presenting with uncontrolled infection, other autoimmune disease, pregnancy or lactation was left out. Clinicians diagnosed patients from clinical symptoms, serum thyroxine and TRAb, thyroid ultrasound and orbital computed tomography. V shed 2 bases and J shed 0 bases, with 7 bases lying between them. Germline lookup yields CDR1 SNHLY and CDR2 FYNNEI. The CDR3 has 14 amino acids. General observations from the study: Model predictions of ophthalmopathy came a median approximately seven months before onset.

The chain joins TRBV2 to TRBJ1-1; D is possibly TRBD1 (6 bases). The origin of this receptor is a woman in her thirties with Graves' ophthalmopathy. Material for sequencing was blood. The CDR3 DNA sequence: TGTGCCAGCAGTGAACGGACAGTGAACACTGAAGCTTTCTTT. Translating gives CASSERTVNTEAFF.